The 19 T cell receptor beta chains in this list originate from one sample, sequenced in a study of blood T cell repertoires in COVID-19. The assay was immunoSEQ multiplex PCR, and TCRdb's table has in-frame clones only and misses some. The repertoire includes some 99,000 clones, roughly 85% of them detected once, and approximately 4.9% sits in the top ten. Sequenced input: peripheral blood. These receptors came from a man between 65 and 85 years old with acute or convalescent COVID-19.

The chain carries TRBV18 and TRBJ2-1; 9 bases map to TRBD1. Germline V gene sequence: CDR1 KGHSH, CDR2 LQKENI. The CDR3 is 15 amino acids. V dropped 3 bases and J dropped 9; count of bases not matched to a gene: 9. The CDR3 reads CASSPSGQGGSEQFF. CDR3 DNA: TGTGCCAGCTCACCCTCGGGACAGGGAGGCTCTGAGCAGTTCTTC.

The chain carries TRBV4-1 and TRBJ2-5; a possible D gene is TRBD1 (6 bases). The length of the CDR3 is 17 residues. Trimming pared 1 base from V and 2 bases from J, leaving 17 bases between. Germline V lookup: CDR1 MGHRA, CDR2 YSYEKL. The CDR3 sequence: CASSQGIAPGQQETQYF. CDR3 DNA: TGCGCCAGCAGCCAAGGCATCGCACCGGGACAACAAGAGACCCAGTACTTC.

This chain links TRBV25-1 with TRBJ2-5; TRBD1 is a possible D gene (6 bases). The CDR3 consists of 14 residues. Per the germline V gene, CDR1 is MGHDK and CDR2 is SYGVNS. V was clipped by 4 bases and J by 5 bases, with 14 bases between them. CDR3 DNA sequence: TGTGCCAGCAGTGCCCCAGGGGACCGGGAGACCCAGTACTTC. Its translation is CASSAPGDRETQYF.

V usage is TRBV6-5 and J usage is TRBJ2-1, with 8 bases that match TRBD2. CDR3 length: 15 residues. V lost 5 bases and J lost 0; bases outside the gene matches: 3. Germline assignment: CDR1 MNHEY and CDR2 SVGAGI. CDR3 bases: TGTGCCAGCAGTCCGGGGGGGCCCTCCTACAATGAGCAGTTCTTC. Translated: CASSPGGPSYNEQFF.

The rearrangement uses TRBV5-4 and TRBJ1-6; 8 nucleotides agree with TRBD1. The CDR3 is 17 amino acids. Germline CDR1 SGHNT, CDR2 YYREEE (reference sequence). J lost 0 bases, V lost 3 bases, and 5 bases had no gene match. The DNA of the CDR3 is TGTGCCAGCAGCTCCGGACAGGGAAGCTCCTATAATTCACCCCTCCACTTT. This gives the protein CASSSGQGSSYNSPLHF.

V is TRBV3-1 (or the pseudogene TRBV3-2) and J is TRBJ2-2, with 8 bases identical to TRBD2. The J segment lost 1 base and the V segment lost 4 bases, leaving 11 bases of the junction unmatched. The CDR3 consists of 18 residues. CDR1 is LGHDT, CDR2 YNNKEL, per germline (reference sequence). The CDR3 DNA is TGTGCCAGCAGCCCTCCCTCCGTCGCGGGGGGGAACACCGGGGAGCTGTTTTTT. It yields the protein CASSPPSVAGGNTGELFF.

This rearrangement joins TRBV24-1 to TRBJ2-2, with D perhaps matching TRBD2 (5 bases). The CDR3 covers 16 residues. Trimming removed 1 base from V and 4 bases from J, with 12 bases in between. From germline, CDR1 is KGHDR and CDR2 SFDVKD. CDR3 in amino acids: CATSDLTEGFTGELFF. The CDR3 DNA follows: TGTGCCACCAGTGATTTAACAGAGGGATTCACCGGGGAGCTGTTTTTT.

This clone has a handful of counts. This rearrangement joins TRBV5-1 to TRBJ1-2, with D tentatively TRBD1 (5 bases). The CDR3 runs to 13 residues. Germline V CDR1 and CDR2: SGHRS, YFSETQ. The ends were cut back, 0 bases at V and 8 bases at J, with 11 bases in the middle. The CDR3 protein is CASSLAGVEGYTF. The CDR3 DNA reads as TGCGCCAGCAGCTTGGCGGGGGTTGAGGGCTACACCTTC.

The V call is TRBV9, the J call TRBJ2-1, with 11 bases that match TRBD1. From germline, CDR1 is SGDLS and CDR2 YYNGEE. The CDR3 is 15 amino acids. V was clipped by 3 bases and J by 9 bases; unmatched bases: 8. CDR3 amino acids: CASSAGTGGIGEQFF. Written as DNA, the CDR3 is TGTGCCAGCAGCGCGGGGACAGGGGGGATTGGTGAGCAGTTCTTC.

V and J are TRBV27 and TRBJ1-5; perhaps TRBD1 as D (5 bases). V was trimmed by 3 bases and J by 5 bases, leaving 14 bases between them. This CDR3 is built from 15 residues. Germline CDR1 and CDR2: MNHEY and SMNVEV (reference sequence). CDR3 coding DNA: TGTGCCAGCAGTTTTCGCGGGGGACGCGATCAGCCCCAGCATTTT. It codes for CASSFRGGRDQPQHF.

This clone came up a few times. CDR3 loop: CASSSILQASEQFF. CDR3 bases: TGTGCCAGCAGCTCGATCCTACAGGCTAGTGAGCAGTTCTTC. The rearrangement joins TRBV5-6 to TRBJ2-1, with a tentative D call TRBD1 (5 bases). Germline CDR1 reads SGHDT; CDR2 reads YYEEEE. The CDR3 covers 14 residues. Deletions cut 3 bases from V and 9 bases from J, with 16 bases between.

In its sample, this clone was seen a few times. V and J are TRBV5-1 and TRBJ1-2; possibly TRBD1 for D (6 bases). Trimming shortened V by 0 bases and J by 1 base, and 7 bases separated the two germline ends. Germline CDR1 is SGHRS and CDR2 is YFSETQ. The length of the CDR3 is 14 residues. The CDR3 region has the DNA TGCGCCAGCAGCTTGGCAGGGGATAACTATGGCTACACCTTC. This gives the protein CASSLAGDNYGYTF.

The CDR3 here is CASSRTGGSAGANVLTF. DNA for the CDR3: TGTGCCAGCAGCCGCACAGGGGGCAGCGCTGGGGCCAACGTCCTGACTTTC. The genes are TRBV14 and TRBJ2-6; 9 bases are a match to TRBD1. CDR1 is SGHDN, CDR2 FVKESK, per germline. V dropped 4 bases and J dropped 2; count of bases not matched to a gene: 6. The CDR3 runs 17 residues.

The V call is TRBV27, the J call TRBJ1-1, with D tentatively TRBD1 (5 bases). From germline, CDR1 is MNHEY and CDR2 SMNVEV (reference sequence). The V and J ends lost 7 bases and 5 bases respectively, with 17 bases between them. CDR3 length equals 14 residues. CDR3 in DNA: TGTGCCAGCACAACCCCCGGGGGTCGGACTGAAGCTTTCTTT. It yields the protein CASTTPGGRTEAFF.

The rearrangement joins TRBV6-5 to TRBJ1-5; TRBD1 agrees at 10 bases. The CDR3 has 14 residues. The germline V gene has CDR1 MNHEY and CDR2 SVGAGI. The J segment lost 4 bases and the V segment lost 8 bases, leaving 5 bases of the junction unmatched. The CDR3 spells CASGRDRGNQPQHF. The CDR3 region has the DNA TGTGCCAGCGGCCGGGACAGGGGTAATCAGCCCCAGCATTTT.

V gene TRBV5-7 combines with J gene TRBJ1-5, with TRBD1 identical over 7 bases. TRBV5-7 is designated an ORF whose function remains uncertain. Losses at the gene ends were 0 bases for V and 2 bases for J; bases not matched to a gene: 8. This CDR3 comprises 17 residues. The CDR3 loop is CASSLARGGRGNQPQHF. DNA for the CDR3: TGTGCCAGCAGCTTGGCCAGAGGGGGCAGGGGCAATCAGCCCCAGCATTTT.

This chain connects TRBV12-3 or TRBV12-4 to TRBJ1-6, with D hard to call. Trimming removed 5 bases from V and 14 bases from J, with 10 bases in between. The CDR3 length is 11 residues. CDR3 residues: CASSVLFALHF. For the CDR3, the DNA is TGTGCCAGCAGTGTACTTTTCGCCCTCCACTTT.

The CDR3 DNA follows: TGTGCCAGCTCCTCGAGGGTGTTCCGGGGCACTGAAGCTTTCTTT. This encodes CASSSRVFRGTEAFF. The chain uses TRBV28 and TRBJ1-1; D remains ambiguous. Germline assignment: CDR1 MDHEN and CDR2 SYDVKM. This CDR3 has 15 residues. Deletions cut 8 bases from V and 4 bases from J, with 20 bases between.

The chain carries TRBV21-1 and TRBJ1-6; the D call of TRBD1 is as the table states it, not checked on the DNA. TRBV21-1 constitutes a pseudogene. The CDR3 has 20 amino acids. The CDR3 loop is CASSKCSGGSPISSNSPLHF. The DNA of the CDR3 is TGTGCCAGCAGCAAATGCTCAGGGGGCTCACCAATTTCATCCAATTCACCCCTCCACTTT.